These T cell receptor beta chains were read from a single sample in a study of T cell responses to AZD1222 COVID-19 vaccine. The table came from immunoSEQ multiplex PCR; TCRdb's copy has only in-frame clones and leaves some out. This table holds some 200,000 clones, approximately 90% found once. The sequences come from peripheral blood, collected 28 days after the second AZD1222 dose. The receptors stem from an adult who received the AZD1222 COVID-19 vaccine. Each CDR3 is given with its conserved first and last residue. D genes are given only for firm matches. Where a row states a size, it is once, few, many or the class of an expanded clone; other rows omit it.

CDR3aa: CEVRFGRSEKLFF; CDR3nt: TGTGAGGTTAGGTTTGGCCGCAGTGAAAAACTGTTTTTT; v_gene: TRBV21-1; d_gene: -; j_gene: TRBJ1-4; abundance: -
CDR3aa: CASSVAWGDFSRETQYF; CDR3nt: TGTGCCAGCAGCGTAGCTTGGGGGGACTTTTCAAGAGAGACCCAGTACTTC; v_gene: TRBV9; d_gene: -; j_gene: TRBJ2-5; abundance: -
CDR3aa: CASSLLGQGATEAFF; CDR3nt: TGTGCCAGCAGCTTATTGGGACAGGGGGCCACTGAAGCTTTCTTT; v_gene: TRBV7-9; d_gene: TRBD1; j_gene: TRBJ1-1; abundance: -
CDR3aa: CASSEAIDRGYEQYF; CDR3nt: TGTGCCAGCAGTGAAGCTATTGACAGGGGATACGAGCAGTACTTC; v_gene: TRBV6-1; d_gene: TRBD1; j_gene: TRBJ2-7; abundance: -
CDR3aa: CAWSVRSQETQYF; CDR3nt: TGTGCCTGGAGTGTACGGTCCCAAGAGACCCAGTACTTC; v_gene: TRBV30; d_gene: -; j_gene: TRBJ2-5; abundance: -
CDR3aa: CALSATGVGEQFF; CDR3nt: TGTGCCCTCTCGGCTACGGGAGTGGGGGAGCAGTTCTTC; v_gene: TRBV10-3; d_gene: -; j_gene: TRBJ2-1; abundance: few
CDR3aa: CASSFMTQGPEQFF; CDR3nt: TGCGCCAGCAGCTTTATGACCCAGGGGCCTGAGCAGTTCTTC; v_gene: TRBV5-1; d_gene: -; j_gene: TRBJ2-1; abundance: -
CDR3aa: CSASAGLAGTNYNEQFF; CDR3nt: TGCAGTGCTAGTGCTGGACTAGCGGGGACAAACTACAATGAGCAGTTCTTC; v_gene: TRBV20-1; d_gene: TRBD2; j_gene: TRBJ2-1; abundance: -
CDR3aa: CASSYSSGGAEQYF; CDR3nt: TGTGCCAGCAGTTACTCGTCGGGAGGGGCCGAGCAGTACTTC; v_gene: TRBV6-2/TRBV6-3; d_gene: TRBD2; j_gene: TRBJ2-7; abundance: -
CDR3aa: CASSIRGPNSPLHF; CDR3nt: TGTGCCAGTAGTATCCGGGGACCTAATTCACCCCTCCACTTT; v_gene: TRBV19; d_gene: -; j_gene: TRBJ1-6; abundance: -
CDR3aa: CASSPLLGEQFF; CDR3nt: TGTGCCAGCAGCCCCTTATTAGGGGAGCAGTTCTTC; v_gene: TRBV28; d_gene: -; j_gene: TRBJ2-1; abundance: -
CDR3aa: CAAHRGYTDTQYF; CDR3nt: TGTGCCGCTCACAGGGGTTACACAGATACGCAGTATTTT; v_gene: TRBV30; d_gene: TRBD1; j_gene: TRBJ2-3; abundance: once
CDR3aa: CASSQGSNGYEQYF; CDR3nt: TGTGCCAGCAGCCAAGGATCGAATGGCTACGAGCAGTACTTC; v_gene: TRBV4-2; d_gene: -; j_gene: TRBJ2-7; abundance: -
CDR3aa: CASSLGRVGGYNEQFF; CDR3nt: TGCGCCAGCAGCTTGGGGCGAGTCGGCGGTTACAATGAGCAGTTCTTC; v_gene: TRBV5-1; d_gene: -; j_gene: TRBJ2-1; abundance: -
CDR3aa: CASSLTRDRGQFF; CDR3nt: TGCGCCAGCAGCCTAACACGGGACAGGGGGCAGTTCTTC; v_gene: TRBV5-1; d_gene: TRBD1; j_gene: TRBJ2-1; abundance: -
CDR3aa: CASSLSPRQGHGYTF; CDR3nt: TGTGCCAGCAGTTTATCGCCCCGACAGGGACATGGCTACACCTTC; v_gene: TRBV28; d_gene: TRBD1; j_gene: TRBJ1-2; abundance: -
CDR3aa: CASSDTPGSNTGELFF; CDR3nt: TGTGCCAGCAGTGACACGCCGGGCTCAAACACCGGGGAGCTGTTTTTT; v_gene: TRBV6-4; d_gene: -; j_gene: TRBJ2-2; abundance: -
CDR3aa: CASSAGGGRETQYF; CDR3nt: TGTGCCAGCAGCGCTGGAGGGGGCAGAGAGACCCAGTACTTC; v_gene: TRBV9; d_gene: -; j_gene: TRBJ2-5; abundance: -
CDR3aa: CASSASPARGETQYF; CDR3nt: TGTGCCAGCAGCGCCAGTCCCGCCAGGGGGGAGACCCAGTACTTC; v_gene: TRBV9; d_gene: TRBD1; j_gene: TRBJ2-5; abundance: -
CDR3aa: CASRGNGNTIYF; CDR3nt: TGTGCCAGCAGGGGAAATGGAAACACCATATATTTT; v_gene: TRBV6-6; d_gene: -; j_gene: TRBJ1-3; abundance: -
CDR3aa: CAAGRGIGNTIYF; CDR3nt: TGTGCTGCGGGACGGGGTATCGGAAACACCATATATTTT; v_gene: TRBV5-4; d_gene: -; j_gene: TRBJ1-3; abundance: -
CDR3aa: CASGSYEQYF; CDR3nt: TGTGCCAGCGGGTCCTACGAGCAGTACTTC; v_gene: TRBV28; d_gene: -; j_gene: TRBJ2-7; abundance: -
CDR3aa: CASSYSDRGFSQPQHF; CDR3nt: TGTGCCAGCAGTTACTCGGACAGGGGGTTTAGTCAGCCCCAGCATTTT; v_gene: TRBV6-2/TRBV6-3; d_gene: TRBD1; j_gene: TRBJ1-5; abundance: -
CDR3aa: CASSPQTPGAGELFF; CDR3nt: TGTGCCAGCAGTCCACAAACCCCCGGGGCCGGGGAGCTGTTTTTT; v_gene: TRBV7-3; d_gene: -; j_gene: TRBJ2-2; abundance: -
CDR3aa: CASTGQEKETQYF; CDR3nt: TGTGCCAGCACCGGACAGGAAAAAGAGACCCAGTACTTC; v_gene: TRBV11-2; d_gene: TRBD1; j_gene: TRBJ2-5; abundance: -
CDR3aa: CASSFSGRYYGYTF; CDR3nt: TGTGCCAGCAGTTTTAGTGGCAGATACTATGGCTACACCTTC; v_gene: TRBV28; d_gene: -; j_gene: TRBJ1-2; abundance: once
CDR3aa: CASSQESGRAYEQYF; CDR3nt: TGCGCCAGCAGCCAAGAGAGCGGGAGGGCATACGAGCAGTACTTC; v_gene: TRBV4-3; d_gene: TRBD2; j_gene: TRBJ2-7; abundance: -
CDR3aa: CASSPRTSVNAGELFF; CDR3nt: TGTGCCAGCTCACCTCGGACTAGCGTAAACGCCGGGGAGCTGTTTTTT; v_gene: TRBV18; d_gene: TRBD2; j_gene: TRBJ2-2; abundance: -
CDR3aa: CATSRDRGQGISYEQYF; CDR3nt: TGTGCCACCAGCAGAGATCGGGGACAGGGGATCTCCTACGAGCAGTACTTC; v_gene: TRBV15; d_gene: TRBD1; j_gene: TRBJ2-7; abundance: -
CDR3aa: CASSFNVMRNTEAFF; CDR3nt: TGTGCCAGCAGCTTCAATGTGATGAGGAATACTGAAGCTTTCTTT; v_gene: TRBV14; d_gene: -; j_gene: TRBJ1-1; abundance: -
CDR3aa: CASSLGRSQSTDTQYF; CDR3nt: TGTGCCAGCAGTCTCGGCAGGTCCCAAAGCACAGATACGCAGTATTTT; v_gene: TRBV7-3; d_gene: -; j_gene: TRBJ2-3; abundance: -
CDR3aa: CAWSQLAGGPGRQFF; CDR3nt: TGTGCCTGGAGTCAACTAGCGGGAGGGCCGGGAAGGCAGTTCTTC; v_gene: TRBV30; d_gene: TRBD2; j_gene: TRBJ2-1; abundance: -
CDR3aa: CATGTGIGLNGEQYF; CDR3nt: TGTGCCACCGGGACAGGGATCGGGCTCAATGGCGAGCAGTACTTC; v_gene: TRBV19; d_gene: TRBD1; j_gene: TRBJ2-7; abundance: once
CDR3aa: CASSPDSSYEQYF; CDR3nt: TGTGCCAGCAGCCCGGACAGCTCCTACGAGCAGTACTTC; v_gene: TRBV7-9; d_gene: -; j_gene: TRBJ2-7; abundance: -
CDR3aa: CASSLGTSLSYEQYF; CDR3nt: TGTGCCAGTAGTCTCGGGACTAGCCTTAGCTACGAGCAGTACTTC; v_gene: TRBV19; d_gene: TRBD2; j_gene: TRBJ2-7; abundance: few
CDR3aa: CASSPTHTDYGYTF; CDR3nt: TGTGCCAGCAGCCCAACTCATACAGACTATGGCTACACCTTC; v_gene: TRBV7-2; d_gene: -; j_gene: TRBJ1-2; abundance: -
CDR3aa: CAGFGVEDGYTF; CDR3nt: TGTGCCGGGTTCGGGGTCGAGGATGGCTACACCTTC; v_gene: TRBV30; d_gene: -; j_gene: TRBJ1-2; abundance: -
CDR3aa: CASSVGWGASGRTYNEQFF; CDR3nt: TGTGCCAGCAGCGTAGGTTGGGGGGCTAGCGGGAGGACCTACAATGAGCAGTTCTTC; v_gene: TRBV9; d_gene: TRBD2; j_gene: TRBJ2-1; abundance: -
CDR3aa: CASSVAVGSGNTIYF; CDR3nt: TGTGCCAGCAGCGTAGCGGTCGGCTCTGGAAACACCATATATTTT; v_gene: TRBV9; d_gene: -; j_gene: TRBJ1-3; abundance: once
CDR3aa: CASRTSVETQYF; CDR3nt: TGTGCCAGCCGGACTAGCGTCGAGACCCAGTACTTC; v_gene: TRBV2; d_gene: TRBD2; j_gene: TRBJ2-5; abundance: -
CDR3aa: CASSPGTQHF; CDR3nt: TGTGCCAGCAGTCCCGGGACCCAGCATTTT; v_gene: TRBV3-1/TRBV3-2; d_gene: -; j_gene: TRBJ1-5; abundance: -
CDR3aa: CASSSLAGGAYEQYF; CDR3nt: TGTGCCAGCAGCTCGTTAGCGGGAGGGGCCTACGAGCAGTACTTC; v_gene: TRBV7-9; d_gene: TRBD2; j_gene: TRBJ2-7; abundance: -
CDR3aa: CASSKMCSGGPANTGELFF; CDR3nt: TGTGCCAGCAGCAAGATGTGCAGTGGGGGCCCCGCGAACACCGGGGAGCTGTTTTTT; v_gene: TRBV21-1; d_gene: -; j_gene: TRBJ2-2; abundance: -
CDR3aa: CATSDPRKGDNQPQHF; CDR3nt: TGTGCCACCAGTGATCCCCGGAAGGGGGACAATCAGCCCCAGCATTTT; v_gene: TRBV24-1; d_gene: -; j_gene: TRBJ1-5; abundance: once
CDR3aa: CASSFGQHTDTQYF; CDR3nt: TGCGCCAGCAGCTTCGGACAGCACACAGATACGCAGTATTTT; v_gene: TRBV5-1; d_gene: -; j_gene: TRBJ2-3; abundance: -
CDR3aa: CASSVQGSGGYTF; CDR3nt: TGTGCCAGCAGCGTTCAGGGGTCAGGTGGCTACACCTTC; v_gene: TRBV9; d_gene: -; j_gene: TRBJ1-2; abundance: -
CDR3aa: CASSSSGRGRRDTQYF; CDR3nt: TGTGCCAGCAGTTCTAGCGGGAGGGGTCGTAGAGATACGCAGTATTTT; v_gene: TRBV28; d_gene: TRBD2; j_gene: TRBJ2-3; abundance: -
CDR3aa: CASSSLGNRGETQYF; CDR3nt: TGTGCCAGCAGCTCCCTTGGGAATCGGGGCGAGACCCAGTACTTC; v_gene: TRBV7-9; d_gene: -; j_gene: TRBJ2-5; abundance: -
CDR3aa: CASSCGGSGRTDTQYF; CDR3nt: TGTGCCAGCAGCTGTGGTGGTAGCGGGAGAACAGATACGCAGTATTTT; v_gene: TRBV3-1/TRBV3-2; d_gene: TRBD2; j_gene: TRBJ2-3; abundance: few
CDR3aa: CASSIRATAGDEQYF; CDR3nt: TGTGCCAGCAGTATCCGGGCCACTGCAGGCGACGAGCAGTACTTC; v_gene: TRBV2; d_gene: -; j_gene: TRBJ2-7; abundance: once
CDR3aa: CASRERGNQPQHF; CDR3nt: TGTGCCAGCAGGGAGAGAGGCAATCAGCCCCAGCATTTT; v_gene: TRBV28; d_gene: -; j_gene: TRBJ1-5; abundance: -
CDR3aa: CASSSNRDTDLYGYTF; CDR3nt: TGTGCCAGCAGCTCCAATCGGGACACGGATCTATATGGCTACACCTTC; v_gene: TRBV7-2; d_gene: -; j_gene: TRBJ1-2; abundance: -
CDR3aa: CASSVAGGGTGELFF; CDR3nt: TGTGCCAGCAGTGTAGCGGGAGGAGGGACCGGGGAGCTGTTTTTT; v_gene: TRBV28; d_gene: TRBD2; j_gene: TRBJ2-2; abundance: -
CDR3aa: CASRETGNYGYTF; CDR3nt: TGTGCCAGCAGGGAGACAGGGAACTATGGCTACACCTTC; v_gene: TRBV6-5; d_gene: TRBD1; j_gene: TRBJ1-2; abundance: once